A selection of T cell receptor beta chains follows, all from one sample in a study of cytomegalovirus exposure and HLA in healthy donors. Sequencing used immunoSEQ multiplex PCR; TCRdb keeps in-frame clones, though not all of them. The repertoire table contains tens of thousands of clones. Sequences were obtained from PBMCs. The receptor set was obtained from a male donor in good health and CMV-seronegative. Each CDR3 is given with its conserved first and last residue. The D gene is left open where the match is weak.

TRBV7-2	TRBJ1-1	NA	16	CASSPRGGVANTEAFF	TGTGCCAGCAGCCCTCGCGGGGGGGTGGCGAACACTGAAGCTTTCTTT
TRBV6-6	TRBJ2-7	NA	13	CATQQGGAYEQYF	TGTGCCACCCAACAGGGTGGAGCCTACGAGCAGTACTTC
TRBV4-2	TRBJ1-5	TRBD1	16	CASSLSGGGSNQPQHF	TGTGCCAGCAGCCTTTCTGGAGGGGGCAGCAATCAGCCCCAGCATTTT
TRBV19	TRBJ1-3	NA	11	CASDRRNTIYF	TGTGCCAGTGACAGGCGAAACACCATATATTTT
TRBV5-5	TRBJ2-7	TRBD1	15	CASSLWDRGAYEQYF	TGTGCCAGCAGCTTATGGGACAGGGGTGCTTACGAGCAGTACTTC
TRBV9	TRBJ2-5	NA	16	CASRRRLRQGRETQYF	TGTGCCAGCAGACGTCGACTGCGGCAGGGGAGAGAGACCCAGTACTTC
TRBV5-1	TRBJ2-7	TRBD2	21	CASSFGLAGGQYRGPYGEQYF	TGCGCCAGCAGCTTTGGACTAGCGGGGGGCCAGTATCGAGGGCCCTACGGCGAGCAGTACTTC
TRBV5-1	TRBJ2-1	TRBD2	17	CASSFLQLAGAYNEQFF	TGCGCCAGCAGCTTTCTACAACTAGCGGGGGCCTACAATGAGCAGTTCTTC
TRBV6-1	TRBJ2-5	NA	13	CASSDRGGETQYF	TGTGCCAGCAGTGACAGGGGCGGCGAGACCCAGTACTTC
TRBV7-2	TRBJ2-3	NA	15	CASSLGGLRADTQYF	TGTGCCAGCAGCTTAGGCGGGCTAAGGGCAGATACGCAGTATTTT
TRBV10-3	TRBJ1-2	NA	15	CAIRRLGGSEDGYTF	TGTGCCATCAGGCGCCTTGGGGGGTCCGAGGATGGCTACACCTTC
TRBV5-6	TRBJ1-2	NA	12	CASSSPGGWDTF	TGTGCCAGCAGCTCCCCTGGAGGCTGGGACACCTTC
TRBV28	TRBJ1-5	NA	15	CASTWGETSNQPQHF	TGTGCCAGCACGTGGGGGGAAACTAGCAATCAGCCCCAGCATTTT
TRBV28	TRBJ2-7	TRBD1	13	CASRDRGDYEQYF	TGTGCCAGCCGGGACAGGGGGGATTACGAGCAGTACTTC
TRBV9	TRBJ1-1	NA	15	CASSPQQFMNTEAFF	TGTGCCAGCAGCCCCCAACAATTCATGAACACTGAAGCTTTCTTT
TRBV2	TRBJ2-3	TRBD1	15	CASSGQGQITDTQYF	TGTGCCAGCAGTGGACAGGGACAGATCACAGATACGCAGTATTTT
TRBV29-1	TRBJ2-3	NA	14	CSVEGGLYTDTQYF	TGCAGCGTTGAGGGCGGACTATACACAGATACGCAGTATTTT
TRBV30	TRBJ1-2	TRBD1	12	CACGQGVYGYTF	TGTGCCTGTGGACAGGGGGTCTATGGCTACACCTTC